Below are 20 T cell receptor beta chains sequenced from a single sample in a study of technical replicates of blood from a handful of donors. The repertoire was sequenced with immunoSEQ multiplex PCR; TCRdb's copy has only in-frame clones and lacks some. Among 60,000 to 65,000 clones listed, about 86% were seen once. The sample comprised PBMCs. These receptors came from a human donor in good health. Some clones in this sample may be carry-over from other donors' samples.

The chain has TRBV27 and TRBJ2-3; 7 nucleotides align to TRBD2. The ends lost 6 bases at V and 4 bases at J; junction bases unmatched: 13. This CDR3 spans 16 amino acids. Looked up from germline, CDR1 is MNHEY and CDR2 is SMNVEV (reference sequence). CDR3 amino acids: CASSLLNPRGADTQYF. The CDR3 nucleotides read TGTGCCAGCAGCCTTCTCAACCCACGGGGGGCAGATACGCAGTATTTT.

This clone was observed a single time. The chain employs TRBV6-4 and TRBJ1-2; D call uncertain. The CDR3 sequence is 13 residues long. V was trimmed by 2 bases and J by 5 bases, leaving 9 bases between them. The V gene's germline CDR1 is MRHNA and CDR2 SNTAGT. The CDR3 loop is CASSDVLLYGYTF. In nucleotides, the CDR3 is TGTGCCAGCAGTGACGTTCTCCTTTATGGCTACACCTTC.

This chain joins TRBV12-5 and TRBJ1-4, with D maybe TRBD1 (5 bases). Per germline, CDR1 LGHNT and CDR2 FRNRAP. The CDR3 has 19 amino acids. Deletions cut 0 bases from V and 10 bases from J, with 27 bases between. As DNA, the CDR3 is TGTGCTAGTGGTTTGGTAAGTCTGGGCAGGGCCGAAAGAAAAGGAAAACTGTTTTTT. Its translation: CASGLVSLGRAERKGKLFF.

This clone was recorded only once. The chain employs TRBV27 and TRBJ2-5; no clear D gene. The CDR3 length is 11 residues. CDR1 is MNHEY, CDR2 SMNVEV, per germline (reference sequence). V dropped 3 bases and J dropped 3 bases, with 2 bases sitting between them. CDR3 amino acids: CASSFEETQYF. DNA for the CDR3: TGTGCCAGCAGTTTCGAAGAGACCCAGTACTTC.

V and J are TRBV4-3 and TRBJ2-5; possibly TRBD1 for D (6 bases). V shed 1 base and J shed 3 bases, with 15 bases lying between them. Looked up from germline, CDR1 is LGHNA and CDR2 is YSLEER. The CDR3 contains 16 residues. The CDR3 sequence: CASSQGGGTTKETQYF. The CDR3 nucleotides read TGCGCCAGCAGCCAAGGTGGGGGCACTACAAAAGAGACCCAGTACTTC.

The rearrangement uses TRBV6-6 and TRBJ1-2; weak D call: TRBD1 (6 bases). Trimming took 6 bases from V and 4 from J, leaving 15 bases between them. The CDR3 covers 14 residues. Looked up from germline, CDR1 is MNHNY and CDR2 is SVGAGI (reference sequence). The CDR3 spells CASSERGGAYGYTF. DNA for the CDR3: TGTGCCAGCAGCGAACGAGGGGGGGCCTATGGCTACACCTTC.

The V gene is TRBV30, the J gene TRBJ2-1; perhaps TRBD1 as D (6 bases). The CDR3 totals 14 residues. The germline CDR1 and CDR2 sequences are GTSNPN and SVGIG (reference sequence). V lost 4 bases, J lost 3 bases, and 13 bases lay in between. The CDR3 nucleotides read TGTGCCTGGAAGGTGGGGGCGATCTACAATGAGCAGTTCTTC. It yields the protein CAWKVGAIYNEQFF.

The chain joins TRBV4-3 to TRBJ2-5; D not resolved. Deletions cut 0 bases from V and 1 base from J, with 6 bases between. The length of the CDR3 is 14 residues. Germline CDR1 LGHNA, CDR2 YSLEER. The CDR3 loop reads CASSQELAQETQYF. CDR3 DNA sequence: TGCGCCAGCAGCCAAGAGTTAGCCCAAGAGACCCAGTACTTC.

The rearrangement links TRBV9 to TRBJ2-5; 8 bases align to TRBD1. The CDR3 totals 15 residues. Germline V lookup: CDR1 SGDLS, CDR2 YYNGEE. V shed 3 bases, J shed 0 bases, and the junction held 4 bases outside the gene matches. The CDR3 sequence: CASSANRGYQETQYF. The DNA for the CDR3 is TGTGCCAGCAGCGCTAACAGGGGGTACCAAGAGACCCAGTACTTC.

CDR3 in amino acids: CASSLGAETQYF. DNA of the CDR3: TGTGCCAGCAGCTTAGGGGCAGAGACCCAGTACTTC. The rearrangement uses TRBV11-2 and TRBJ2-5; D unresolved. The germline gives CDR1 SGHAT, CDR2 FQNNGV. The CDR3 has 12 residues. V was pared by 1 base and J by 4 bases, with 4 bases between.

CDR3 DNA: TGTGCCAGCAGCCGGGGACAGGGGGCAGATACGCAGTATTTT. It specifies CASSRGQGADTQYF. The genes are TRBV7-9 and TRBJ2-3; 11 bases line up with TRBD1. Germline CDR1 SEHNR, CDR2 FQNEAQ (reference sequence). V gave up 5 bases and J gave up 4 bases; unmatched junction bases: 2. The CDR3 length is 14 residues. The whole variable domain, remainder taken from reference TRBV7-9 and TRBJ2-3, is DTGVSQNPRHKITKRGQNVTFRCDPISEHNRLYWYRQTLGQGPEFLTYFQNEAQLEKSRLLSDRFSAERPKGSFSTLEIQRTEQGDSAMYLCASSRGQGADTQYFGPGTRLTVL.

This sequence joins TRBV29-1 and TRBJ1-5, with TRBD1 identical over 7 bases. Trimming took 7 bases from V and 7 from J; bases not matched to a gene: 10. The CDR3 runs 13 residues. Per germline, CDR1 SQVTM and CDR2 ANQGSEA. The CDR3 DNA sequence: TGCAGCGCACAGACAGGGTTAGGGCAGCCCCAGCATTTT. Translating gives CSAQTGLGQPQHF.

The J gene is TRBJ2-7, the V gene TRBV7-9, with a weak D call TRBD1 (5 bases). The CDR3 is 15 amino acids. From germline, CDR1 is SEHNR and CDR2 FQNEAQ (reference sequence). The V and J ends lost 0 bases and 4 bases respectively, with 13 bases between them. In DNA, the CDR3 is TGTGCCAGCAGCTTAGCCCAAACAGGTTCATACGAGCAGTACTTC. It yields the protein CASSLAQTGSYEQYF.

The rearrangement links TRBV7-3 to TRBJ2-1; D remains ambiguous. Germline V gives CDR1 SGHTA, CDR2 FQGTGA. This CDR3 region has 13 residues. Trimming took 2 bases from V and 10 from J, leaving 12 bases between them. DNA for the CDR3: TGTGCCAGCAGCTTAGGGCAGTGGAAAGAGCAGTTCTTC. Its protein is CASSLGQWKEQFF.

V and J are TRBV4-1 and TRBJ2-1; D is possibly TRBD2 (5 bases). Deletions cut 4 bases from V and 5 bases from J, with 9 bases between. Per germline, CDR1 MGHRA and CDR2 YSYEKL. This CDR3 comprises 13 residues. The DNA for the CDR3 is TGCGCCAGCAGCCCCGGGAACAACAATGAGCAGTTCTTC. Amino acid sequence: CASSPGNNNEQFF.

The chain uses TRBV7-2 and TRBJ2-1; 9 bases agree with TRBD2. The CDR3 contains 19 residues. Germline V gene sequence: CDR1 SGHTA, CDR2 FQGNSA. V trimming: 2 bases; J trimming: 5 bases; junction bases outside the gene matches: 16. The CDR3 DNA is TGTGCCAGCAGCTTATTCCCTCGGGGGCTAGCGGGGTCCAACAATGAGCAGTTCTTC. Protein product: CASSLFPRGLAGSNNEQFF.

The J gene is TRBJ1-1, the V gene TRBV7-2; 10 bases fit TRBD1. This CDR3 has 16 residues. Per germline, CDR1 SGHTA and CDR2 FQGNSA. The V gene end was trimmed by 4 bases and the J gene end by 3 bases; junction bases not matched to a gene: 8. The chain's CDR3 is CASSSKTGGGYTEAFF. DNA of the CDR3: TGTGCCAGCAGCTCCAAGACAGGGGGCGGGTACACTGAAGCTTTCTTT.

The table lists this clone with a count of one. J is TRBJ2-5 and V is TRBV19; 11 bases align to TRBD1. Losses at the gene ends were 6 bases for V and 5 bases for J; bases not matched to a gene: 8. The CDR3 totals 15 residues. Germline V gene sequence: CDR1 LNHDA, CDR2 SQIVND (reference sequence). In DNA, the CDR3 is TGTGCCAGTAGCCCAGGACAGGGGGCTTTCGAGACCCAGTACTTC. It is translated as CASSPGQGAFETQYF.

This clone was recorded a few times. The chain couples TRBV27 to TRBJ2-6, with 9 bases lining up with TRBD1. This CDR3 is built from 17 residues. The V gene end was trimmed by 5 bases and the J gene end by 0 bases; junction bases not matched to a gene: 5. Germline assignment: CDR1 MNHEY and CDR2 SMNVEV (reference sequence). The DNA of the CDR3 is TGTGCCAGCAGTGCCGGGACAGGGTACTCTGGGGCCAACGTCCTGACTTTC. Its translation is CASSAGTGYSGANVLTF.

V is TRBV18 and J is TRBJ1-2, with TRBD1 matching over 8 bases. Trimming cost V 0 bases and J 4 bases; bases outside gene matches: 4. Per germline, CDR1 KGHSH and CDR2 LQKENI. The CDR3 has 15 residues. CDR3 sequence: CASSPPGQAIYGYTF. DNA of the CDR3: TGTGCCAGCTCACCACCGGGACAGGCGATCTATGGCTACACCTTC. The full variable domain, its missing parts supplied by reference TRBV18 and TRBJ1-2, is NAGVMQNPRHLVRRRGQEARLRCSPMKGHSHVYWYRQLPEEGLKFMVYLQKENIIDESGMPKERFSAEFPKEGPSILRIQQVVRGDSAAYFCASSPPGQAIYGYTFGSGTRLTVV.